These 7 T cell receptor beta chains were sequenced from one sample in a study of T cells in localized non-small cell lung cancer. The assay was immunoSEQ multiplex PCR, and TCRdb's table has in-frame clones only and misses some. The sample consists of around 35,000 clones, 85% to 95% of them appearing once. The material sequenced was peripheral blood, taken before any cancer treatment. These receptors were obtained from a female donor of 60 years or more with stage I lung adenocarcinoma.

This clone was counted only a few times. This sequence joins TRBV4-3 and TRBJ2-5; TRBD2 agrees at 8 bases. This CDR3 is 15 amino acids long. The ends lost 4 bases at V and 4 bases at J; junction bases unmatched: 8. In germline, CDR1 is LGHNA, CDR2 YSLEER. Here the CDR3 DNA reads TGCGCCAGCAGCCCTTCCTCTAGCGGGCTAGAGACCCAGTACTTC. Translation gives CASSPSSSGLETQYF.

This clone was observed a single time. CDR3 sequence reads: CASSYYAGINYGYTF. The CDR3 region has the DNA TGTGCCAGCAGTTACTACGCAGGGATCAACTATGGCTACACCTTC. The rearrangement uses TRBV6-5 and TRBJ1-2, with a tentative D call TRBD1 (5 bases). CDR3 length equals 15 residues. Trimming pared 1 base from V and 2 bases from J, leaving 11 bases between. CDR1 is MNHEY, CDR2 SVGAGI, per germline.

The V and J genes are TRBV29-1 and TRBJ2-1; TRBD2 matches at 8 bases. Germline CDR1 SQVTM, CDR2 ANQGSEA. The CDR3 consists of 16 residues. V was clipped by 5 bases and J by 2 bases; unmatched bases: 11. The CDR3 protein is CSVPRGGLAPYNEQFF. In nucleotides, the CDR3 is TGCAGCGTTCCTCGAGGAGGACTAGCACCCTACAATGAGCAGTTCTTC.

The rearrangement joins TRBV6-1 to TRBJ1-5; D gene uncertain. Looked up from germline, CDR1 is MNHNS and CDR2 is SASEGT. Trimming removed 3 bases from V and 2 bases from J, with 11 bases in between. CDR3 size: 15 residues. The CDR3 region has the DNA TGTGCCAGCAGTGACAACCCCCAGGGCAATCAGCCCCAGCATTTT. Translated: CASSDNPQGNQPQHF.

This clone was counted once. The chain carries TRBV6-6 and TRBJ2-7, with TRBD1 as a possible D gene (6 bases). Trimming removed 11 bases at V and 1 base at J, with 12 bases between. Germline CDR1 is MNHNY and CDR2 is SVGAGI (reference sequence). The CDR3 consists of 12 residues. Here the CDR3 DNA reads TGTGCCGGAAAGGACAGTTCCTACGAGCAGTACGTC. Its protein is CAGKDSSYEQYV.

The chain links TRBV9 to TRBJ1-3, with 7 bases matching TRBD1. The CDR3 is 15 amino acids. Trimming removed 2 bases from V and 3 bases from J; junction bases left unmatched: 5. CDR1 is SGDLS, CDR2 YYNGEE, per germline. In nucleotides, the CDR3 is TGTGCCAGCAGCGTCCGGGACAGTGGTGGAAACACCATATATTTT. This translates into CASSVRDSGGNTIYF. Based on the CDR3 plus reference TRBV9 and TRBJ1-3, the full variable domain is DSGVTQTPKHLITATGQRVTLRCSPRSGDLSVYWYQQSLDQGLQFLIQYYNGEERAKGNILERFSAQQFPDLHSELNLSSLELGDSALYFCASSVRDSGGNTIYFGEGSWLTVV.

This sequence joins TRBV4-1 and TRBJ1-3, with D tentatively TRBD1 (6 bases). The CDR3 has 16 amino acids. V gave up 0 bases and J gave up 3 bases, with 12 bases separating them. Germline V gene sequence: CDR1 MGHRA, CDR2 YSYEKL. In nucleotides, the CDR3 is TGCGCCAGCAGCCAAGAAGGAGGGGGAGTTGGAAACACCATATATTTT. Its translation: CASSQEGGGVGNTIYF.